The sequence of this T cell receptor (beta chain) was determined in a study of shared clonotypes between healthy human individuals. Background on the study: Each donor's CD8 memory used one plate, CD8 naive two, each CD4 subset three.

CDR1 SGHRS and CDR2 YFSETQ come from the germline V gene. The CDR3 length is 14 residues. The ends lost 7 bases at V and 2 bases at J; junction bases unmatched: 6. Execution of the assay was at deep level. Original handling: Filtering differed because ImmunoSEQ produced junction-only sequences that carried no quality scores. Some clones are missing from TCRdb's copy, which holds only in-frame ones; the method was immunoSEQ multiplex PCR. V and J calls and clone size follow that table, whereas D and trimming were derived from the DNA. The sample holds around 200,000 clones, 60% to 75% seen once. The clonotype comes from a man aged 30-40 years in good health. The gene calls are TRBV5-1 and TRBJ1-1, with 9 bases matching TRBD1. The sequencing input was memory CD4+ T cells sorted from blood. The subset is: CD45RA-negative fraction. The chain's CDR3 is CASCQTGGNTEAFF. DNA for the CDR3: TGCGCCAGCTGTCAGACAGGGGGTAACACTGAAGCTTTCTTT.